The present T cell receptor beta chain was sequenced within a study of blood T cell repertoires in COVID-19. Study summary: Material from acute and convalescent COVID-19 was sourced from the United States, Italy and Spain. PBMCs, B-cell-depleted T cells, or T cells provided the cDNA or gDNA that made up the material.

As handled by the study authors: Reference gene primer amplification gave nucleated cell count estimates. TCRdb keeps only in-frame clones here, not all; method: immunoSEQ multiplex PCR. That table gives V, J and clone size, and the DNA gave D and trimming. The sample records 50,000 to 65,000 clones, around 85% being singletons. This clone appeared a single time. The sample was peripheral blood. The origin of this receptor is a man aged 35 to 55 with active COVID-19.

The CDR3: CASSRLGEGNEQFF. CDR3 nucleotides: TGTGCCAGCAGCAGACTCGGGGAGGGGAATGAGCAGTTCTTC. The chain employs TRBV6-5 and TRBJ2-1; 7 positions agree with TRBD2. J gave up 7 bases and V 6 bases, and 9 bases lay outside the gene matches. The CDR3 covers 14 residues. Germline-derived CDR1 and CDR2 are MNHEY and SVGAGI.